A selection of T cell receptor beta chains follows, all from one sample in a study of cytomegalovirus exposure and HLA in healthy donors. The protocol was immunoSEQ multiplex PCR, while the TCRdb copy is restricted to in-frame clones and leaves out a portion. The sample comprises about 83,000 clones, 78% of which are singletons, and 5.5% to 6% rests with the top ten. Sequenced input: PBMCs. The receptors were gathered from a man younger than 30 in good health and CMV-seropositive. The CDR3 runs from the conserved cysteine through the conserved F or W. A D gene is named only where the DNA matches it firmly. Rows give clone size only sometimes, using once, few, many, or a class for an expanded clone.

v_gene	abundance	d_gene	j_gene	CDR3nt	CDR3aa
TRBV5-6	NA	NA	TRBJ2-7	TGTGCCAGCAGCTTGTACGGCTCCTACGAGCAGTACTTC	CASSLYGSYEQYF
TRBV29-1	NA	NA	TRBJ2-3	TGCAGCAAAGGGGTGTCAGATACGCAGTATTTT	CSKGVSDTQYF
TRBV28	few	NA	TRBJ1-5	TGTGCCACCGTATTACAGGTGACTGCCCAGCCCCAGCATTTT	CATVLQVTAQPQHF
TRBV6-5	NA	NA	TRBJ2-4	TGTGCCAGCAGTTTTCGAAACATTCAGTACTTC	CASSFRNIQYF
TRBV25-1	NA	NA	TRBJ2-5	TGTGCCAGCAGTGAATCGGAGACCCAGTACTTC	CASSESETQYF
TRBV6-1	once	TRBD1	TRBJ2-7	TGTGCCAGCAGTGCACCGGGACAGGGAAGGTACGAGCAGTACTTC	CASSAPGQGRYEQYF
TRBV15	NA	NA	TRBJ1-2	TGTGCCACCAGCAGAATTGGGCAGGTTTTGGGCTACACCTTC	CATSRIGQVLGYTF
TRBV7-9	NA	TRBD2	TRBJ2-1	TGTGCCAGCAGCCTCAGCGGGAGTAGCTCCTACAATGAGCAGTTCTTC	CASSLSGSSSYNEQFF
TRBV10-3	few	NA	TRBJ1-5	TGTGCCATCAGTGAAGGCCTAACGAGGGGCAATCAGCCCCAGCATTTT	CAISEGLTRGNQPQHF
TRBV15	NA	NA	TRBJ2-7	TGTGCCACCAGCAGAGCCCGGGACTCTCCCTACGAGCAGTACTTC	CATSRARDSPYEQYF
TRBV6-1	NA	NA	TRBJ2-7	TGTGCCAGCGGGAGTAGGTCCTACGAGCAGTACTTC	CASGSRSYEQYF